The T cell receptor beta chain described here comes from a study of blood T cells in healthy people across ages. This CDR3 is built from 14 residues. V shed 4 bases, J shed 11 bases, and the junction held 15 bases outside the gene matches. In germline, CDR1 is SQVTM, CDR2 ANQGSEA. About 10 milliliters was the volume of peripheral blood drawn from each donor. In each sample, at least 6.5 million PBMCs were isolated. This clonotype was seen a handful of times. Its antigen remains unknown. Primed by a sample-barcoded 5' primer and a J-beta primer mix, a second PCR proceeded for about 7 to 12 cycles. In TCRdb, the 5' RACE reads were re-called with MiXCR into one record per CDR3 protein. Of about a million distinct CDR3 sequences in the sample, around two fifths are singletons; the top ten hold around 14%. Overall study findings and caveats: Across the age range, TCR beta diversity per million T cells fell in a roughly linear way.

The clonotype comes from a man aged 18 to 30 in good health. The V gene is TRBV29-1, the J gene TRBJ2-5; 8 positions match TRBD1. Sequencing was performed on blood. In DNA form, the CDR3 reads TGCAGCGTTGGCCGAGCCGCAGGGGGCAATGAGCAGTACTTC. Protein: CSVGRAAGGNEQYF.